The 32 T cell receptor beta chains given below trace back to one sample, sequenced in a study of T cells of healthy individuals. TCRdb re-derived calls from the 5' RACE reads in MiXCR, one entry per CDR3 protein. The sample includes roughly 87,000 distinct CDR3 sequences, about 16% of them seen just once. These receptor sequences come from a human donor in good health.

In its sample, this clonotype was seen a few times. The chain is built from TRBV20-1 and TRBJ2-3, with 8 bases fitting TRBD2. The CDR3 runs 15 residues. The germline V gene has CDR1 DFQATT and CDR2 SNEGSKA (reference sequence). V gave up 4 bases and J gave up 0 bases; unmatched junction bases: 6. The CDR3 sequence: CSATRRGGSTDTQYF. The CDR3 nucleotides are TGCAGTGCTACCAGACGGGGGGGCAGCACAGATACGCAGTATTTT.

This sequence joins TRBV27 and TRBJ2-7; 7 nucleotides align to TRBD1. Losses at the gene ends were 4 bases for V and 6 bases for J; bases not matched to a gene: 6. The CDR3 totals 13 residues. Germline V CDR1 and CDR2: MNHEY, SMNVEV (reference sequence). The CDR3 protein is CASSSNRGAEQYF. The CDR3 region has the DNA TGTGCCAGCAGTTCCAACAGGGGAGCCGAGCAGTACTTC.

This clonotype was seen a few times. This chain connects TRBV20-1 to TRBJ1-1; D gene uncertain. CDR3 length: 13 residues. V lost 3 bases and J 0 bases, leaving 8 bases between the germline ends. CDR1 DFQATT and CDR2 SNEGSKA come from the germline V gene (reference sequence). CDR3 bases: TGCAGTGCTAGGGTTTATTTGAACACTGAAGCTTTCTTT. This translates into CSARVYLNTEAFF.

The chain couples TRBV20-1 to TRBJ2-7; 10 bases map to TRBD1. Germline CDR1 and CDR2: DFQATT and SNEGSKA (reference sequence). CDR3 length: 14 residues. The V and J ends lost 6 bases and 1 base, in that order; junction bases with no gene match: 6. CDR3 in DNA: TGCAGTGCCTTCCGGGGACAGGGGTCCTACGAGCAGTACTTC. Its protein product is CSAFRGQGSYEQYF.

This clonotype was seen at least ten times. The gene calls are TRBV28 and TRBJ1-2; 10 nucleotides agree with TRBD1. V was clipped by 11 bases and J by 4 bases; unmatched bases: 13. The CDR3 contains 15 residues. Germline lookup yields CDR1 MDHEN and CDR2 SYDVKM. The CDR3 loop is CAHGGQGTFGYGYTF. CDR3 DNA: TGTGCCCACGGGGGACAGGGGACCTTTGGCTATGGCTACACCTTC.

This clonotype was seen repeatedly, ten times or more. V and J are TRBV11-1 and TRBJ2-2; a possible D gene is TRBD2 (6 bases). The CDR3 covers 14 residues. Germline-derived CDR1 and CDR2 are SGHAT and FQDESV (reference sequence). Trimming removed 5 bases at V and 5 bases at J, with 12 bases between. CDR3: CASSRRGNTGELFF. CDR3 DNA: TGTGCCAGCAGCCGCCGGGGGAATACCGGGGAGCTGTTTTTT.

In its sample, this clonotype was seen a few times. This chain joins TRBV5-8 and TRBJ1-3; TRBD1 is a possible D gene (5 bases). Trimming removed 4 bases from V and 0 bases from J, with 14 bases in between. The CDR3 is made up of 16 amino acids. Germline CDR1 and CDR2: SGHTS and YDEGEE. The CDR3 protein is CASSGYRSNSGNTIYF. The CDR3 nucleotides are TGTGCCAGCAGCGGGTACAGGAGTAACTCTGGAAACACCATATATTTT.

This clonotype occurred a few times. The chain employs TRBV20-1 and TRBJ1-2; D uncertain. This CDR3 region has 13 residues. The germline V and J ends were trimmed by 4 bases and 1 base, with 10 bases remaining between them. Germline V gene lookup returns CDR1 DFQATT and CDR2 SNEGSKA (reference sequence). CDR3 residues: CSATPAFNYGYTF. Here the CDR3 DNA reads TGCAGTGCTACACCCGCCTTTAACTATGGCTACACCTTC.

Only a few counts were recorded for this clonotype. The chain recombines TRBV19 with TRBJ1-5; D may be TRBD1 (6 bases). With 5 bases removed from V and 1 base from J, the gap between germline ends came to 18 bases. Germline CDR1 reads LNHDA; CDR2 reads SQIVND (reference sequence). This CDR3 comprises 17 residues. The CDR3 protein is CASSPPRQVLSNQPQHF. CDR3 in DNA: TGTGCCAGTAGTCCCCCTAGACAGGTATTGAGCAATCAGCCCCAGCATTTT.

This clonotype was counted between two and nine times. The chain carries TRBV6-5 and TRBJ1-3; D may be TRBD1 (5 bases). V dropped 2 bases and J dropped 8 bases, with 10 bases sitting between them. The CDR3 is 13 amino acids. The V gene's germline CDR1 is MNHEY and CDR2 SVGAGI. The CDR3 sequence is CASSYAGIDTIYF. DNA for the CDR3: TGTGCCAGCAGTTACGCAGGGATCGACACCATATATTTT.

The chain couples TRBV6-2 or TRBV6-3 to TRBJ2-3; D call uncertain. Germline V gene data show CDR1 as MNHEY and CDR2 as SVGEGT. With 6 bases removed from V and 6 bases from J, the gap between germline ends came to 7 bases. CDR3 length: 11 amino acids. CDR3 sequence (DNA): TGTGCCAGCAGCCTATGGGATACGCAGTATTTT. Amino acids: CASSLWDTQYF.

This clonotype has ten or more counts. The J gene is TRBJ2-5, the V gene TRBV7-8; the match to TRBD1 covers 7 bases. This CDR3 region has 15 residues. Germline V gives CDR1 SGHVS, CDR2 FQNEAQ. Germline trimming cut 0 bases from V and 2 bases from J; bases unmatched to any gene: 3. The CDR3 loop is CASSLAGTAQETQYF. The CDR3 nucleotides read TGTGCCAGCAGCTTAGCAGGGACAGCACAAGAGACCCAGTACTTC.

This clonotype has only a few counts. The chain has TRBV23-1 and TRBJ1-2; no clear D. TRBV23-1 is reported as an ORF; its role is uncertain. V was shortened by 0 bases and J by 7 bases, with 9 bases between the two germline ends. This CDR3 has 13 amino acids. CDR3 DNA: TGCGCCAGCAGTCAATCGTGTCCCTTTGGCTACACCTTC. This translates into CASSQSCPFGYTF.

The sample holds a few counts of this clonotype. The rearrangement joins TRBV5-6 to TRBJ2-6; 11 nucleotides agree with TRBD2. CDR3 length: 19 amino acids. Germline CDR1 is SGHDT and CDR2 is YYEEEE. V shed 4 bases, J shed 2 bases, and the junction held 11 bases outside the gene matches. For the CDR3, the DNA is TGTGCCAGCAGCATTAGCGGGAGGGCCGGAGGACCTGGGGCCAACGTCCTGACTTTC. Translated: CASSISGRAGGPGANVLTF.

The sample holds a few counts of this clonotype. This sequence joins TRBV20-1 and TRBJ2-7, with D perhaps TRBD2 (5 bases). V shed 0 bases and J shed 3 bases, with 12 bases lying between them. This CDR3 is 14 amino acids long. Germline lookup yields CDR1 DFQATT and CDR2 SNEGSKA (reference sequence). The CDR3 sequence: CSAREESGIYEQYF. The CDR3 DNA reads TGCAGTGCTAGAGAAGAGAGCGGAATCTACGAGCAGTACTTC.

This clonotype was seen at least ten times. CDR3 sequence: CASALGDLWGNTIYF. CDR3 sequence (DNA): TGTGCCAGCGCCCTGGGGGACCTCTGGGGAAACACCATATATTTT. The gene calls are TRBV7-2 and TRBJ1-3; tentatively, D is TRBD1 (5 bases). Germline CDR1 and CDR2: SGHTA and FQGNSA. V lost 8 bases to trimming and J lost 4 bases, with 18 bases between them. The CDR3 extends over 15 amino acids.

This clonotype has only a few counts. J is TRBJ2-1 and V is TRBV5-1; the D call may be TRBD1 or TRBD2 (5 bases each). The length of the CDR3 is 13 residues. The V end lost 9 bases, the J end lost 5 bases, and 15 bases lay between the germline ends. Germline assignment: CDR1 SGHRS and CDR2 YFSETQ. The CDR3: CAISDSGHNEQFF. The CDR3 region has the DNA TGCGCCATTTCAGACAGCGGTCACAATGAGCAGTTCTTC.

This rearrangement joins TRBV20-1 to TRBJ2-1; weak D call: TRBD2 (5 bases). The CDR3 is made up of 13 amino acids. Trimming pared 0 bases from V and 9 bases from J, leaving 12 bases between. Germline CDR1 DFQATT, CDR2 SNEGSKA (reference sequence). For the CDR3, the DNA is TGCAGTGCTAGAGATAATAGCGAGGTTGAGCAGTTCTTC. Its protein is CSARDNSEVEQFF.

With respect to this clonotype: A clone one base away is much larger, so this may be a read error. This chain uses TRBV4-1 with TRBJ1-6, with TRBD1 matching over 7 bases. The length of the CDR3 is 16 residues. V shed 2 bases and J 6 bases; nucleotides not matched to a gene: 7. CDR1 is MGHRA and CDR2 is YSYEKL in the germline V gene. CDR3 loop: CASSQYGWDSNSPLHF. The CDR3 nucleotides read TGCGCCAGCAGCCAATATGGGTGGGACAGTAATTCACCCCTCCACTTT.

The chain is built from TRBV10-3 and TRBJ1-6, with 8 bases identical to TRBD1. This CDR3 has 15 residues. Unmatched junction bases numbered 7, after V lost 2 bases and J lost 10 bases. Germline CDR1 reads ENHRY; CDR2 reads SYGVKD. The CDR3 bases are TGTGCCATCAGTGAGAAGACAGGGGTCGGCTCACCCCTCCACTTT. It encodes CAISEKTGVGSPLHF.

This chain joins TRBV28 and TRBJ2-7; 12 nucleotides match TRBD2. V lost 6 bases to trimming and J lost 6 bases; unmatched junction nucleotides: 15. From germline, CDR1 is MDHEN and CDR2 SYDVKM. The CDR3 loop spans 17 amino acids. The CDR3 protein is CASSPPGLAGTTREQYF. CDR3 sequence (DNA): TGTGCCAGCAGCCCCCCCGGACTAGCGGGAACCACCCGCGAGCAGTACTTC.

In its sample, this clonotype was seen a few times. The DNA of the CDR3 is TGTGCCTGCCACGGACCGCGGGCCGGGAATTCACCCCTCCACTTT. Translating it yields CACHGPRAGNSPLHF. The gene calls are TRBV30 and TRBJ1-6; D is unclear. The CDR3 is made up of 15 amino acids. From germline, CDR1 is GTSNPN and CDR2 SVGIG (reference sequence). V was trimmed by 6 bases and J by 7 bases, leaving 19 bases between them.

This clonotype was seen many times. The chain joins TRBV28 to TRBJ1-1; tentative D call: TRBD1 (5 bases). CDR3 size: 13 residues. V was shortened by 10 bases and J by 0 bases, with 12 bases between the two germline ends. Germline loops: CDR1 MDHEN, CDR2 SYDVKM. The CDR3 protein is CATMTELNTEAFF. For the CDR3, the DNA is TGTGCCACCATGACAGAGTTGAACACTGAAGCTTTCTTT.

The rearrangement joins TRBV5-1 to TRBJ1-1, with a tentative D call TRBD1 (5 bases). V was clipped by 4 bases and J by 0 bases, with 10 bases between them. The CDR3 has 14 residues. Germline V gene lookup returns CDR1 SGHRS and CDR2 YFSETQ. The DNA of the CDR3 is TGCGCCAGCAGCGCCGACAGTATGAACACTGAAGCTTTCTTT. Its translation: CASSADSMNTEAFF.

There are a few counts of this clonotype. The DNA for the CDR3 is TGTGCCAGCAGAATGGGCAATCAGCCCCAGCATTTT. It yields the protein CASRMGNQPQHF. The V gene is TRBV7-9, the J gene TRBJ1-5, with D uncertain. The V and J ends lost 6 bases and 2 bases respectively, with 5 bases between them. The CDR3 sequence is 12 residues long. Looked up from germline, CDR1 is SEHNR and CDR2 is FQNEAQ (reference sequence).

This clonotype was seen many times. The chain uses TRBV28 and TRBJ1-2, with 8 bases lining up with TRBD1. The CDR3 spans 15 residues. Trimming cost V 8 bases and J 4 bases; bases outside gene matches: 12. CDR1 is MDHEN and CDR2 is SYDVKM in the germline V gene. Written as DNA, the CDR3 is TGTGCCAGCGTCTTGAGTGGACAGGGAGCCTATGGCTACACCTTC. Protein: CASVLSGQGAYGYTF.

This clonotype turned up a few times. This chain links TRBV11-2 with TRBJ2-2, with 13 bases lining up with TRBD2. The V segment lost 8 bases and the J segment 5 bases; nucleotides outside the gene matches: 5. The germline gives CDR1 SGHAT, CDR2 FQNNGV. The CDR3 sequence is 15 residues long. Here the CDR3 reads CASPRGLAGTGELFF. CDR3 nucleotides: TGTGCCAGCCCCAGGGGACTAGCGGGAACCGGGGAGCTGTTTTTT.

This chain links TRBV28 with TRBJ2-1; TRBD2 aligns across 11 bases. The CDR3 runs to 16 residues. The V gene's germline CDR1 is MDHEN and CDR2 SYDVKM. With V trimmed by 5 bases and J by 3 bases, 6 bases remained unmatched. The CDR3 spells CASSVIAGGLYNEQFF. CDR3 in DNA: TGTGCCAGCAGTGTTATAGCGGGGGGGCTCTACAATGAGCAGTTCTTC. The full variable domain, rest sourced from reference TRBV28 and TRBJ2-1, is DVKVTQSSRYLVKRTGEKVFLECVQDMDHENMFWYRQDPGLGLRLIYFSYDVKMKEKGDIPEGYSVSREKKERFSLILESASTNQTSMYLCASSVIAGGLYNEQFFGPGTRLTVL.

This clonotype was counted at least ten times. The gene calls are TRBV28 and TRBJ2-7; 7 bases map to TRBD1. The ends lost 6 bases at V and 3 bases at J; junction bases unmatched: 5. Germline CDR1 MDHEN, CDR2 SYDVKM. This CDR3 comprises 13 residues. The chain's CDR3 is CASRVGTVYEQYF. Here the CDR3 DNA reads TGTGCCAGCAGGGTTGGGACAGTCTACGAGCAGTACTTC.

This clonotype has a single count. This sequence joins TRBV10-3 and TRBJ2-3; unclear D gene. The CDR3 contains 15 residues. V was trimmed by 2 bases and J by 0 bases, leaving 9 bases between them. Germline assignment: CDR1 ENHRY and CDR2 SYGVKD. The CDR3 DNA sequence: TGTGCCATCAGTGAGCCTTGGTCTAGCACAGATACGCAGTATTTT. Translating it yields CAISEPWSSTDTQYF.

The genes are TRBV7-2 and TRBJ2-2; 8 nucleotides line up with TRBD1. J was trimmed by 0 bases and V by 3 bases; bases with no gene match: 6. The germline CDR1 and CDR2 sequences are SGHTA and FQGNSA. This CDR3 spans 17 amino acids. The CDR3 sequence: CASSFGQGRSNTGELFF. The CDR3 DNA follows: TGTGCCAGCAGCTTCGGACAGGGTAGATCGAACACCGGGGAGCTGTTTTTT.

The rearrangement links TRBV7-2 to TRBJ2-3; no definite D call. Trimming took 1 base from V and 6 from J, leaving 8 bases between them. CDR3 length: 13 residues. The V gene's germline CDR1 is SGHTA and CDR2 FQGNSA. CDR3 protein: CASSLEVSDTQYF. The CDR3 bases are TGTGCCAGCAGCTTAGAGGTTTCGGATACGCAGTATTTT.